This T cell receptor (beta chain) was found in a study of blood T cell repertoires in COVID-19. Assay: immunoSEQ multiplex PCR; the TCRdb copy retains only in-frame clones and omits some. The data hold more than 15,000 clones, with around nine tenths observed a single time. The germline gives CDR1 SGHAT, CDR2 FQNNGV. The CDR3 contains 17 residues. Trimming cost V 1 base and J 0 bases, with 13 bases left between them. The chain joins TRBV11-2 to TRBJ2-1; possibly TRBD2 for D (6 bases). Sequences were obtained from peripheral blood. The sequence came from a man aged 55-75 years with acute or convalescent COVID-19. The CDR3: CASSLVGGTSSYNEQFF. The CDR3 DNA reads as TGTGCCAGCAGCTTAGTTGGCGGGACGAGCTCCTACAATGAGCAGTTCTTC.